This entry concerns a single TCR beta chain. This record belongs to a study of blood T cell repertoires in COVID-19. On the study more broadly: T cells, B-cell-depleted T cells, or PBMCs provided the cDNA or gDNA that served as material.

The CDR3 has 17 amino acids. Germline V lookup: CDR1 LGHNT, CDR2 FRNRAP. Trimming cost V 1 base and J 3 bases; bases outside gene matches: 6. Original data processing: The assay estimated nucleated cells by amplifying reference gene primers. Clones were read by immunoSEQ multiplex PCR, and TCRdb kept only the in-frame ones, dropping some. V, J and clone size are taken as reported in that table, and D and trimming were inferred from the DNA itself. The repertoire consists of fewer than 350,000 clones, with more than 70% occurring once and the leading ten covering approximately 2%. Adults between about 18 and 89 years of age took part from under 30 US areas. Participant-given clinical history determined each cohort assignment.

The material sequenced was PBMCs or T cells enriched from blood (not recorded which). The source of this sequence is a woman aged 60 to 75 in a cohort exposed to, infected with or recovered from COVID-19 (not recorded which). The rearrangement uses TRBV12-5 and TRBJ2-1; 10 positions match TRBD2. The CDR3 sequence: CASGLGKAGGNYNEQFF. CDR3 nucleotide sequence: TGTGCTAGTGGTTTGGGAAAAGCGGGAGGGAACTACAATGAGCAGTTCTTC. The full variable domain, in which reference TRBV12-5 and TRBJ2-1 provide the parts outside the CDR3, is DARVTQTPRHKVTEMGQEVTMRCQPILGHNTVFWYRQTMMQGLELLAYFRNRAPLDDSGMPKDRFSAEMPDATLATLKIQPSEPRDSAVYFCASGLGKAGGNYNEQFFGPGTRLTVL.